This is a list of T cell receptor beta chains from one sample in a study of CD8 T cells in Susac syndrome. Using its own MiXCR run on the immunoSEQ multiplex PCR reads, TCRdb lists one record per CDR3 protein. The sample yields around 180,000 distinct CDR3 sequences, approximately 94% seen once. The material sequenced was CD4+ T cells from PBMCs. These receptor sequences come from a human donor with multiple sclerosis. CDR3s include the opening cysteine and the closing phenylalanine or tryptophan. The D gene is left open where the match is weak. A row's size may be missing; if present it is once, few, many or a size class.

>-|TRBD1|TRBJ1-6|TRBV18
TGTGCCAGCTCACAGACAGGGAGAGGTTCACCCCTCCACTTT
CASSQTGRGSPLHF
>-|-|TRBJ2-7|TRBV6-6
TGTGCCAGCAGTCCCTACCGGGACTCGCTTTACGAGCAGTACTTC
CASSPYRDSLYEQYF
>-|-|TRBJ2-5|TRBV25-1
TGTGCCAGCAGTGAATATCTGGAGACCCAGTACTTC
CASSEYLETQYF
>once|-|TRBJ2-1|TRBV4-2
TGTGCCAGCAGCCGTCAAACAGGGAGCTCCTACAATGAGCAGTTCTTC
CASSRQTGSSYNEQFF
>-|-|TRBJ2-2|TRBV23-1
TGCGCCAGCAGTCAACAGGAGGGACATACGAACACCGGGGAGCTGTTTTTT
CASSQQEGHTNTGELFF
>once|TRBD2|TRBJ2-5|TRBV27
TGTGCCAGCAGGCCGTGGGTAGCGGGGGGGCCGAGTGGAGAGACCCAGTACTTC
CASRPWVAGGPSGETQYF
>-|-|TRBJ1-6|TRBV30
TGTGCCTGGAGTATCTGGGGCAGGAATTCACCCCTCCACTTT
CAWSIWGRNSPLHF
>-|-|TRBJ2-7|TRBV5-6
TGTGCCAGCAGCCGAAAACCCTACGAGCAGTACTTC
CASSRKPYEQYF
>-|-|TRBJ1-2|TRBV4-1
TGCGCCAGCAGCCGGGGGGACCACGGGGAGGACTATGGCTACACCTTC
CASSRGDHGEDYGYTF
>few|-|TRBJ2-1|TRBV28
TGTGCCAGCAGTCAGAGGTACAATGAGCAGTTCTTC
CASSQRYNEQFF
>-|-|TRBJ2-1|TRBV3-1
TGTGCCAGCAGCCAGCGGGGCACTGAGCAGTTCTTC
CASSQRGTEQFF
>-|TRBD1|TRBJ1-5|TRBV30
TGTGCCTGGAGACAGGGGCCCTATCGCAATCAGCCCCAGCATTTT
CAWRQGPYRNQPQHF
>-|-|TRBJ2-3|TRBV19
TGTGCCAGTAATCGCCAGTTAAGCACAGATACGCAGTATTTT
CASNRQLSTDTQYF
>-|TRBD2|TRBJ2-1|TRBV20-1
TGCAGTGCTCGGGTAGCGGGGCCCTACAATGAGCAGTTCTTC
CSARVAGPYNEQFF
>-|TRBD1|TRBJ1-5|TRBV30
TGTGCCTGGAGTGCGCTCGGACAGGGGGATAATCAGCCCCAGCATTTT
CAWSALGQGDNQPQHF
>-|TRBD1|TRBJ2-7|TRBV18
TGTGCCAGCTCACCAGGCAGGGGGCCCCCCTACGAGCAGTACTTC
CASSPGRGPPYEQYF